This entry is about one T cell receptor (beta chain). The target antigen is unknown. These data come from a study of response to subunit inactivated influenza vaccine. Regarding the study as a whole: There was a suggestion from the authors that each seasonal influenza vaccination recruits few new T cells.

The germline V and J ends were trimmed by 5 bases and 2 bases, with 14 bases remaining between them. This CDR3 region has 15 residues. Germline CDR1 reads LNHDA; CDR2 reads SQIVND (reference sequence). MiXCR was run by TCRdb on the RT-PCR reads, yielding one entry per CDR3 protein. The sample carries under 850,000 distinct CDR3 sequences, 18% recorded once. Here the sequenced sample was PBMCs from blood, taken 5 days after vaccination. The genes are TRBV19 and TRBJ2-3; D is possibly TRBD2 (6 bases). The receptor's source is a man aged 45-60 years who received an inactivated influenza vaccine. The CDR3 DNA reads TGTGCCAGTAGTTTATCGGAGGGTTTCACAGATACGCAGTATTTT. Translated, it gives CASSLSEGFTDTQYF.